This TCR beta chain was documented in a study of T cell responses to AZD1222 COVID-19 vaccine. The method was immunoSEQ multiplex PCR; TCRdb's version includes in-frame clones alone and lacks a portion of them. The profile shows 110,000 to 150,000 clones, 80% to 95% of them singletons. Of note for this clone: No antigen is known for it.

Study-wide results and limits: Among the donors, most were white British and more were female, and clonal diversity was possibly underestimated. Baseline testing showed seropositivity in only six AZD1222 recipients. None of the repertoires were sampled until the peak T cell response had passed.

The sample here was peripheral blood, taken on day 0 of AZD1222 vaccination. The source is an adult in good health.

CDR3 nucleotides: TGTGCCAGCAGCTTCCGGGCCCCTTCCTACAATGAGCAGTTCTTC. It encodes CASSFRAPSYNEQFF. The chain links TRBV5-6 to TRBJ2-1, with D unclear. The CDR3 totals 15 residues. Germline V gene data show CDR1 as SGHDT and CDR2 as YYEEEE. Trimming removed 2 bases from V and 1 base from J, with 10 bases in between. The variable domain in full, with the rest retrieved from reference TRBV5-6 and TRBJ2-1, is DAGVTQSPTHLIKTRGQQVTLRCSPKSGHDTVSWYQQALGQGPQFIFQYYEEEERQRGNFPDRFSGHQFPNYSSELNVNALLLGDSALYLCASSFRAPSYNEQFFGPGTRLTVL.